What follows describes a single T cell receptor beta chain. Study processing details: Amplification with reference gene primers provided the estimates of nucleated cell counts. Data came from immunoSEQ multiplex PCR; TCRdb stores just in-frame clones and leaves some out. V and J calls and clone size are those listed in that table; D and trimming were worked out from the DNA. This table holds 200,000 or so clones, approximately 84% found once. These data belong to a study of blood T cell repertoires in COVID-19. On the study more broadly: Acute-phase and convalescent COVID-19 samples originated in the United States, Italy and Spain. T cells, B-cell-depleted T cells, or PBMCs supplied cDNA or gDNA.

The CDR3 sequence is 17 residues long. CDR1 MDHEN and CDR2 SYDVKM come from the germline V gene. J gave up 4 bases and V 5 bases, and 13 bases lay outside the gene matches. The sample was peripheral blood. The V gene is TRBV28, the J gene TRBJ2-3; 9 bases fit TRBD2. The clonotype originates from a human donor with acute or convalescent COVID-19. The donor label of this sample is uncertain. This CDR3 reads CASSRAGGRASADTQYF. The CDR3, as DNA: TGTGCCAGCAGTCGAGCGGGCGGGAGGGCCTCTGCAGATACGCAGTATTTT.